A single T cell receptor (beta chain) is shown here with its context. Its antigen is not identified. Germline V gene data show CDR1 as SEHNR and CDR2 as FQNEAQ (reference sequence). This CDR3 is built from 15 residues. Trimming cost V 5 bases and J 4 bases; bases outside gene matches: 8. Sequenced by immunoSEQ multiplex PCR; TCRdb stores in-frame clones only, minus some. Here the sample spans roughly 100,000 clones, roughly nine tenths being singletons. The sample comes from a study of T cell responses to AZD1222 COVID-19 vaccine. Across the study: Second doses that came at about 4 or about 12 weeks were put together. Study conclusions and caveats: A reported finding is that nearly half of spike-specific TCRs target unmutated variant regions. Sampling captured repertoires only after the peak T cell response. Donors were largely white British and mainly female; clonal diversity was possibly underestimated.

The chain employs TRBV7-9 and TRBJ2-1; 7 bases agree with TRBD2. Material: peripheral blood, obtained on day 0 of AZD1222 vaccination. This clonotype was sampled from an adult in good health. In nucleotides, the CDR3 is TGTGCCAGCAGCCTCCTGGAAGCGGGATACAATGAGCAGTTCTTC. Translated: CASSLLEAGYNEQFF. Variable domain in full (rest from reference TRBV7-9 and TRBJ2-1): DTGVSQNPRHKITKRGQNVTFRCDPISEHNRLYWYRQTLGQGPEFLTYFQNEAQLEKSRLLSDRFSAERPKGSFSTLEIQRTEQGDSAMYLCASSLLEAGYNEQFFGPGTRLTVL.